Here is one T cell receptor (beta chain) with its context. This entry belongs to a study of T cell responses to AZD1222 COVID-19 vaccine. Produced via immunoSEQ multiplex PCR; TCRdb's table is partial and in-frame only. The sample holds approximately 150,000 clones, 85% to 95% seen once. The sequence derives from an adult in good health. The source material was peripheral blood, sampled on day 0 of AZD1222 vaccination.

In DNA form, the CDR3 reads TGTGCCAGCAGCATCGGGACAGGGGATGGCTACACCTTC. This encodes CASSIGTGDGYTF. V gene TRBV5-6 combines with J gene TRBJ1-2; 10 bases agree with TRBD1. CDR1 is SGHDT and CDR2 is YYEEEE in the germline V gene. CDR3 length: 13 residues. Unmatched junction bases numbered 3, after V lost 4 bases and J lost 6 bases. Filled out from reference TRBV5-6 and TRBJ1-2, the complete variable domain reads DAGVTQSPTHLIKTRGQQVTLRCSPKSGHDTVSWYQQALGQGPQFIFQYYEEEERQRGNFPDRFSGHQFPNYSSELNVNALLLGDSALYLCASSIGTGDGYTFGSGTRLTVV.